The 26 T cell receptor beta chains below come from one sample, sequenced in a study of Ad26.COV2.S vaccination and SARS-CoV-2 variants. Treatment defined: approximately 18 received Ad26.COV2.S at low or high dose, single or two shots; about 5 received placebo; per-sample allocation not given. Sampling occurred on day 63 after the first vaccine or placebo injection. Assay used: immunoSEQ multiplex PCR; TCRdb lists only in-frame clones, some missing. The sample comprises 200,000 to 250,000 clones, 70% to 90% of which are singletons, and approximately 11% rests with the top ten. Sequences were derived from peripheral blood, sampled in a trial of Ad26.COV2.S vaccine versus placebo. Receptors were obtained from a person aged 18-65 years who received the Ad26.COV2.S COVID-19 vaccine or a placebo.

The chain employs TRBV19 and TRBJ2-2; TRBD2 matches 7 bases. The trim removed 7 bases at V and 7 bases at J, leaving 18 bases unmatched. This CDR3 has 17 residues. Germline V gene data show CDR1 as LNHDA and CDR2 as SQIVND (reference sequence). This chain's CDR3 is CASTPRVGGPPDGELFF. As DNA, the CDR3 is TGTGCCAGTACCCCGAGGGTGGGAGGGCCCCCTGACGGGGAGCTGTTTTTT. Filled out from reference TRBV19 and TRBJ2-2, the complete variable domain reads DGGITQSPKYLFRKEGQNVTLSCEQNLNHDAMYWYRQDPGQGLRLIYYSQIVNDFQKGDIAEGYSVSREKKESFPLTVTSAQKNPTAFYLCASTPRVGGPPDGELFFGEGSRLTVL.

Only one count was recorded for this clone. This chain connects TRBV7-8 to TRBJ1-5; 7 nucleotides agree with TRBD1. The CDR3 length is 15 residues. The V gene's germline CDR1 is SGHVS and CDR2 FQNEAQ. V dropped 4 bases and J dropped 1; count of bases not matched to a gene: 4. This chain's CDR3 is CASSSGQASNQPQHF. CDR3 nucleotides: TGTGCCAGCAGCTCCGGACAGGCGAGCAATCAGCCCCAGCATTTT.

The V and J genes are TRBV19 and TRBJ1-4; D uncertain. Trimming took off 5 bases at V and 8 bases at J, with 15 bases between the two ends. The CDR3 totals 14 residues. CDR1 is LNHDA, CDR2 SQIVND, per germline (reference sequence). CDR3: CASSPAGGAEKLFF. The DNA for the CDR3 is TGTGCCAGTAGTCCGGCGGGTGGCGCGGAAAAACTGTTTTTT.

The chain is built from TRBV27 and TRBJ2-3, with TRBD1 matching over 9 bases. The CDR3 length is 16 residues. Trimming at V came to 0 bases and at J to 1 base, leaving 2 bases not matched to a gene. CDR1 and CDR2 (germline): MNHEY, SMNVEV (reference sequence). The DNA for the CDR3 is TGTGCCAGCAGTTTATCCCGGACAGGGGGCACAGATACGCAGTATTTT. Translation: CASSLSRTGGTDTQYF.

J is TRBJ2-7 and V is TRBV25-1; TRBD2 is a possible D gene (6 bases). The CDR3 is 13 residues long. Germline loops: CDR1 MGHDK, CDR2 SYGVNS. The V and J ends lost 3 bases and 2 bases respectively, with 8 bases between them. CDR3 sequence reads: CASSERGTYEQYF. The CDR3 nucleotides are TGTGCCAGCAGTGAGCGGGGTACCTACGAGCAGTACTTC.

The chain has TRBV19 and TRBJ1-5; unclear D gene. The germline V gene has CDR1 LNHDA and CDR2 SQIVND (reference sequence). Deletions cut 8 bases from V and 0 bases from J, with 5 bases between. The CDR3 extends over 12 amino acids. This CDR3 is CASAYSNQPQHF. For the CDR3, the DNA is TGTGCCAGTGCCTATAGCAATCAGCCCCAGCATTTT.

The J gene is TRBJ2-1, the V gene TRBV28; D is undetermined. Germline V lookup: CDR1 MDHEN, CDR2 SYDVKM. The CDR3 is made up of 17 amino acids. V was clipped by 1 base and J by 6 bases, with 19 bases between them. The CDR3 region is CASSLYYVDRPGNEQFF. The DNA of the CDR3 is TGTGCCAGCAGTTTATATTATGTGGATCGACCGGGCAATGAGCAGTTCTTC.

This clone was seen only once. V is TRBV11-2 and J is TRBJ2-1; a possible D gene is TRBD2 (5 bases). V was trimmed by 3 bases and J by 13 bases, leaving 13 bases between them. The CDR3 is 12 amino acids. CDR1 and CDR2 (germline): SGHAT, FQNNGV. Here the CDR3 reads CASSLSGHPQFF. CDR3 nucleotides: TGTGCCAGCAGCTTGAGCGGCCACCCCCAGTTCTTC. The full variable domain, in which reference TRBV11-2 and TRBJ2-1 provide the parts outside the CDR3, is EAGVAQSPRYKIIEKRQSVAFWCNPISGHATLYWYQQILGQGPKLLIQFQNNGVVDDSQLPKDRFSAERLKGVDSTLKIQPAKLEDSAVYLCASSLSGHPQFFGPGTRLTVL.

The chain combines TRBV2 with TRBJ2-1, with D uncertain. The CDR3 has 14 amino acids. Per germline, CDR1 SNHLY and CDR2 FYNNEI. The V end lost 4 bases, the J end lost 5 bases, and 12 bases lay between the germline ends. This CDR3 reads CASSASAPDNEQFF. The CDR3 DNA sequence: TGTGCCAGCAGTGCTTCAGCGCCCGACAATGAGCAGTTCTTC.

In this sample, this clone turned up a few times. The chain employs TRBV21-1 and TRBJ2-7; TRBD1, the table's D call, lacks a check against the DNA. TRBV21-1 is shown as a pseudogene. This CDR3 has 12 amino acids. The CDR3 reads CASAQGPYEQYF. CDR3 nucleotide sequence: TGTGCCAGCGCCCAGGGCCCCTACGAGCAGTACTTC.

The V and J genes are TRBV28 and TRBJ2-6; D is perhaps TRBD1 or TRBD2 (5 bases each). The length of the CDR3 is 17 residues. V was pared by 5 bases and J by 0 bases, with 14 bases between. Germline V gene lookup returns CDR1 MDHEN and CDR2 SYDVKM. The CDR3 DNA follows: TGTGCCAGCAGTCTCCCTTTGGGGGTCTCTGGGGCCAACGTCCTGACTTTC. Its protein is CASSLPLGVSGANVLTF.

Only one count was recorded for this clone. This rearrangement joins TRBV7-3 to TRBJ2-3; perhaps D is TRBD1 or TRBD2 (5 bases each). The germline V gene has CDR1 SGHTA and CDR2 FQGTGA. This CDR3 has 13 amino acids. The V and J ends lost 6 bases and 5 bases respectively, with 12 bases between them. In nucleotides, the CDR3 is TGTGCCAGCAGGAGGAGTGGGGGAGATACGCAGTATTTT. Translation: CASRRSGGDTQYF.

The chain is built from TRBV19 and TRBJ2-7, with D possibly being TRBD2 (5 bases). This CDR3 comprises 15 residues. The V and J ends lost 0 bases and 2 bases respectively, with 11 bases between them. The V gene's germline CDR1 is LNHDA and CDR2 SQIVND (reference sequence). CDR3 nucleotide sequence: TGTGCCAGTAGTATAGATTCGGGGAACCCCTACGAGCAGTACTTC. Translated: CASSIDSGNPYEQYF.

This clone was counted between two and nine times. J is TRBJ1-2 and V is TRBV14; 8 positions agree with TRBD1. V lost 0 bases to trimming and J lost 4 bases; unmatched junction nucleotides: 4. The CDR3 runs 15 residues. Germline-derived CDR1 and CDR2 are SGHDN and FVKESK. CDR3 DNA: TGTGCCAGCAGCCAAGATTCGGACAGGGTCTATGGCTACACCTTC. As protein: CASSQDSDRVYGYTF.

This rearrangement joins TRBV7-8 to TRBJ2-7, with 10 bases matching TRBD1. V lost 4 bases, J lost 6 bases, and 9 bases stayed unmatched. Per the germline V gene, CDR1 is SGHVS and CDR2 is FQNEAQ. The length of the CDR3 is 15 residues. The CDR3 coding sequence is TGTGCCAGCAGCTCCGCCGGGACAGGGGTCGGCGAGCAGTACTTC. Translation gives CASSSAGTGVGEQYF.

CDR3 coding DNA: TGTGCCAAAACCAGGGGGCTTTCACCCCTCCACTTT. Protein: CAKTRGLSPLHF. The chain combines TRBV21-1 with TRBJ1-6; TRBD1, as called in the table, went unchecked against the DNA. TRBV21-1 is a pseudogene locus. The CDR3 has 12 amino acids.

This clone was counted ten times or more. The genes are TRBV4-3 and TRBJ2-7; D is perhaps TRBD1 or TRBD2 (5 bases each). The germline gives CDR1 LGHNA, CDR2 YSLEER. V was shortened by 0 bases and J by 7 bases, with 13 bases between the two germline ends. The CDR3 has 14 residues. The CDR3 coding sequence is TGCGCCAGCAGCCAAGACCCGAGAGGGGAAGAGCAGTACTTC. It is translated as CASSQDPRGEEQYF.

The J gene is TRBJ2-1, the V gene TRBV6-4; 9 nucleotides agree with TRBD1. Trimming took 5 bases from V and 5 from J; bases not matched to a gene: 4. This CDR3 has 14 residues. CDR1 and CDR2 (germline): MRHNA, SNTAGT. The CDR3 nucleotides read TGTGCCAGCAGTAAATGGACAGGGGACAATGAGCAGTTCTTC. The encoded protein is CASSKWTGDNEQFF.

The chain has TRBV13 and TRBJ2-7, with 10 bases that match TRBD1. This CDR3 has 19 amino acids. CDR1 is PRHDT and CDR2 is FYEKMQ in the germline V gene (reference sequence). V dropped 5 bases and J dropped 2; count of bases not matched to a gene: 18. CDR3 DNA sequence: TGTGCCAGCAGCCCACACCCGAGAACCGGGACAGGGGATCCCTACGAGCAGTACTTC. Protein: CASSPHPRTGTGDPYEQYF.

This rearrangement joins TRBV30 to TRBJ2-2, with a weak D call TRBD1 (5 bases). The CDR3 length is 15 residues. Germline CDR1 GTSNPN, CDR2 SVGIG (reference sequence). The germline V and J ends were trimmed by 4 bases and 0 bases, with 12 bases remaining between them. In nucleotides, the CDR3 is TGTGCCTGGAAAAGGGGTATAGCGAACACCGGGGAGCTGTTTTTT. As protein: CAWKRGIANTGELFF.

Only one count was recorded for this clone. The gene calls are TRBV6-1 and TRBJ1-2; the D is unclear. V lost 0 bases to trimming and J lost 8 bases, with 13 bases between them. The CDR3 length is 14 residues. Germline lookup yields CDR1 MNHNS and CDR2 SASEGT. In DNA form, the CDR3 reads TGTGCCAGCAGTGAAGCAATAGGGTTGAACGGCTACACCTTC. Its translation: CASSEAIGLNGYTF.

The chain is built from TRBV4-3 and TRBJ2-4; D is possibly TRBD2 (7 bases). Trimming removed 0 bases from V and 2 bases from J, with 14 bases in between. Germline CDR1 reads LGHNA; CDR2 reads YSLEER. The CDR3 runs to 17 residues. CDR3: CASSQDGGGQSKNIQYF. The CDR3, as DNA: TGCGCCAGCAGCCAAGATGGCGGGGGCCAATCCAAAAACATTCAGTACTTC.

With regard to this clone: One end of the junction does not line up with germline, which may come from a read error. CDR3 amino acids: CASSPGSPNAEAFF. CDR3 sequence (DNA): TGTGCCAGCAGCCCTGGGTCACCGAACGCTGAAGCTTTCTTT. This rearrangement joins TRBV6-4 to TRBJ1-1, with D uncertain. The germline gives CDR1 MRHNA, CDR2 SNTAGT. The CDR3 has 14 amino acids.

The V call is TRBV4-2, the J call TRBJ2-1, with 9 bases identical to TRBD2. The germline V gene encodes CDR1 LGHNA and CDR2 YNFKEQ. V lost 7 bases to trimming and J lost 2 bases; unmatched junction nucleotides: 9. CDR3 size: 16 residues. Written as DNA, the CDR3 is TGTGCCAGCACCTTGACTATAGCGGGGGCCTACAATGAGCAGTTCTTC. This translates into CASTLTIAGAYNEQFF.

This rearrangement joins TRBV18 to TRBJ2-7, with 7 bases aligning to TRBD1. Germline V gene sequence: CDR1 KGHSH, CDR2 LQKENI. There are 19 residues in the CDR3. V was pared by 3 bases and J by 0 bases, with 17 bases of the junction left unmatched. CDR3 sequence (DNA): TGTGCCAGCTCACCGTACGGGACAGTAGGAGATCTCCCCTCCTACGAGCAGTACTTC. Amino acids: CASSPYGTVGDLPSYEQYF. Variable domain in full (rest from reference TRBV18 and TRBJ2-7): NAGVMQNPRHLVRRRGQEARLRCSPMKGHSHVYWYRQLPEEGLKFMVYLQKENIIDESGMPKERFSAEFPKEGPSILRIQQVVRGDSAAYFCASSPYGTVGDLPSYEQYFGPGTRLTVT.

In DNA, the CDR3 is TGTGCCAGCAGTAGCGGCGGGAGGGCCGTGGGAGAGACCCAGTACTTC. It is translated as CASSSGGRAVGETQYF. The rearrangement uses TRBV6-2 or TRBV6-3 and TRBJ2-5; 9 bases map to TRBD2. CDR3 length: 16 amino acids. Unmatched junction bases numbered 11, after V lost 5 bases and J lost 4 bases. Germline CDR1 is MNHEY and CDR2 is SVGEGT.